Included here is one TCR beta chain sequence, with context. V lost 3 bases, J lost 2 bases, and 15 bases lay in between. The CDR3 loop spans 16 amino acids. From germline, CDR1 is LGHNA and CDR2 YSLEER. This record belongs to a study of OX40 agonist ivuxolimab in advanced cancers. At the level of the study: Partial responses were observed in three patients, of whom one had hepatocellular carcinoma and two had cutaneous melanoma.

TCRdb's copy holds only in-frame clones and misses some; the assay was immunoSEQ multiplex PCR. The sample has approximately 50,000 clones; less than 90% are singletons. The rearrangement uses TRBV4-3 and TRBJ2-3; a possible D gene is TRBD1 (5 bases). The sample consisted of CD4+ or CD8+ T cells sorted from blood, taken in a trial of the OX40 agonist ivuxolimab. The TCR comes from an adult with an advanced solid tumor such as melanoma, head and neck, liver or kidney cancer. The chain's CDR3 is CASSQSLDMITDTQYF. The CDR3 DNA follows: TGCGCCAGCAGCCAGTCCCTGGACATGATCACAGATACGCAGTATTTT.